The source of this T cell receptor beta chain is a study of naive and memory T cell subsets. Concerning this clonotype: Its antigen is unknown.

An equimolar mix of two oligonucleotides served as the beta constant-region primer for TRBC1 and TRBC2. Ligated cDNA was amplified by four rounds of PCR with nested alpha and beta constant-region primers and SP2. MiXCR was run by TCRdb on the UMI-ligation and nested PCR reads, yielding one entry per CDR3 protein. The sample has 120,000 to 150,000 distinct CDR3 sequences, approximately 24% seen once; the top ten hold over 0.09%. Trimming cost V 7 bases and J 0 bases, with 12 bases left between them. CDR1 is MNHNS and CDR2 is SASEGT in the germline V gene. CDR3 length: 15 residues. General study results and limits: Especially in CD8 cells, naive repertoires contained a few larger clonotypes, possibly CD45RA-re-expressing memory cells.

This TCR was sampled from a human donor in good health. The chain combines TRBV6-1 with TRBJ1-4; D uncertain. Sequences were obtained from naive CD4+ T cells from blood. The CDR3 is CASIRLQTTNEKLFF. DNA for the CDR3: TGTGCCAGCATCCGTTTGCAGACAACTAATGAAAAACTGTTTTTT.